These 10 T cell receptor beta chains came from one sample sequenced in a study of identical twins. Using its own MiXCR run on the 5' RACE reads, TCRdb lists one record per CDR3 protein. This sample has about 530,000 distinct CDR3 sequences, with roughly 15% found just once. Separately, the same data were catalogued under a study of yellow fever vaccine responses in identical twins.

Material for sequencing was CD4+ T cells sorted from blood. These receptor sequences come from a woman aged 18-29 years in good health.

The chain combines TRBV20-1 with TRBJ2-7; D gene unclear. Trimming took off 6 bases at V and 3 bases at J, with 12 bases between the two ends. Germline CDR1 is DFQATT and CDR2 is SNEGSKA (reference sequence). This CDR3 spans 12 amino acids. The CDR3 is CSAGRNDYEQYV. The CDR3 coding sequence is TGCAGTGCCGGAAGGAATGACTACGAGCAGTACGTC.

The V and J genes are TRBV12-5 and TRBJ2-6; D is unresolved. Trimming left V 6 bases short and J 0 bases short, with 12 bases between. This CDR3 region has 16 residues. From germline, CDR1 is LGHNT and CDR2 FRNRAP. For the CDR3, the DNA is TGTGCTAGTGGGTGGGGTGGCACCTCTGGGGCCAACGTCCTGACTTTC. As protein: CASGWGGTSGANVLTF.

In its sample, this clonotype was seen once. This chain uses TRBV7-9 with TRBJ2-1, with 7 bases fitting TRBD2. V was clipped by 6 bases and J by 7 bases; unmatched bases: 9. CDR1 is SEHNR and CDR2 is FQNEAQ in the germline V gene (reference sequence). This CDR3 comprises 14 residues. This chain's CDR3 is CASRLAGVGNEQFF. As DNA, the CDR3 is TGTGCCAGCAGGCTGGCGGGAGTTGGGAATGAGCAGTTCTTC.

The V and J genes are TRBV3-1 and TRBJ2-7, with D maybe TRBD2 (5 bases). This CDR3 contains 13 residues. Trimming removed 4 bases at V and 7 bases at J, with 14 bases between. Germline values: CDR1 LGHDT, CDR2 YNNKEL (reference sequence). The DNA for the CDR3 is TGTGCCAGCAGCCCCAGTCTAGCTAGTGAGCAGTACTTC. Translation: CASSPSLASEQYF.

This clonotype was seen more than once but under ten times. CDR3 coding DNA: TGCAGCGTTGCCAGGGCTATTACAGATACGCAGTATTTT. This gives the protein CSVARAITDTQYF. The chain is built from TRBV29-1 and TRBJ2-3; a weak D match, TRBD1 (5 bases). Germline V gene data show CDR1 as SQVTM and CDR2 as ANQGSEA. Trimming shortened V by 4 bases and J by 3 bases, and 11 bases separated the two germline ends. The CDR3 covers 13 residues.

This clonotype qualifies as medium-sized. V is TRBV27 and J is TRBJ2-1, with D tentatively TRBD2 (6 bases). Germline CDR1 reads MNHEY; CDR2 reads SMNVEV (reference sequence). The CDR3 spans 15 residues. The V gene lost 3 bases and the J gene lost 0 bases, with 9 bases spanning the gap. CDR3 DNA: TGTGCCAGCAGTTTTTGGGGGGACTCCTACAATGAGCAGTTCTTC. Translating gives CASSFWGDSYNEQFF.

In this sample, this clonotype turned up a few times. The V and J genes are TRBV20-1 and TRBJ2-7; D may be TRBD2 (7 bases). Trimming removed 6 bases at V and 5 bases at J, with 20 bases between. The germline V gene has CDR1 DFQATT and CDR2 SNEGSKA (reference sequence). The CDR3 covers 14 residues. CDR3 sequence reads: CSAPGGLSVNEQYF. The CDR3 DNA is TGCAGTGCGCCCGGGGGGCTTTCGGTCAACGAGCAGTACTTC.

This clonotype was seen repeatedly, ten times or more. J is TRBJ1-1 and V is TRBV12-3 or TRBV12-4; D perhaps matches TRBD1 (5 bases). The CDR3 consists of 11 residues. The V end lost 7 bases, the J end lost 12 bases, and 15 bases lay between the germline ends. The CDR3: CASMLAGGTFF. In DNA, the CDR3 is TGTGCCAGCATGCTTGCCGGGGGAACTTTCTTT.

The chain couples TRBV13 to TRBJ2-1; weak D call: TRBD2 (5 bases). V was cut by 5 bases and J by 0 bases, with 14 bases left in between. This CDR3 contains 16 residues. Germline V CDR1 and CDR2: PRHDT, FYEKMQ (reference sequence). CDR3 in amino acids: CASSLRTLSSYNEQFF. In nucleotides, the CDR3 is TGTGCCAGCAGCCTCCGGACTCTCAGCTCCTACAATGAGCAGTTCTTC.

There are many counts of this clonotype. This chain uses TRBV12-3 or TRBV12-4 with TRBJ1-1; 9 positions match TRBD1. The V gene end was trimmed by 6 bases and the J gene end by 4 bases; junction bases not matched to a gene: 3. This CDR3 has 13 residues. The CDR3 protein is CASRGQGVTEAFF. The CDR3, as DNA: TGTGCCAGCAGGGGACAGGGTGTCACTGAAGCTTTCTTT.